This paragraph covers one T cell receptor (beta chain) sequence. Trimming took 9 bases from V and 0 from J, leaving 11 bases between them. The CDR3 loop spans 13 amino acids. Germline CDR1 is KGHSH and CDR2 is LQKENI. Under the authors' procedure: Reference gene primer amplification gave nucleated cell count estimates. The protocol was immunoSEQ multiplex PCR, while the TCRdb copy is restricted to in-frame clones and leaves out a portion. That table furnishes V, J and clone size, whereas the DNA furnished D and trimming. Of 150,000 or so clones in the sample, approximately 80% were seen once. This sample is part of a study of blood T cell repertoires in COVID-19. Across the whole study: The United States, Italy and Spain were the sources of the acute and convalescent COVID-19 samples. The analysed material was cDNA or gDNA that came from T cells, B-cell-depleted T cells, or PBMCs.

The clonotype originates from a human donor with acute or convalescent COVID-19. The donor label of this sample is uncertain. Material for sequencing was peripheral blood. This chain joins TRBV18 and TRBJ1-2, with D hard to call. Written as DNA, the CDR3 is TGTGCCAGTTCGGGTGGCTCTAACTATGGCTACACCTTC. Protein: CASSGGSNYGYTF. The full variable domain, its missing parts supplied by reference TRBV18 and TRBJ1-2, is NAGVMQNPRHLVRRRGQEARLRCSPMKGHSHVYWYRQLPEEGLKFMVYLQKENIIDESGMPKERFSAEFPKEGPSILRIQQVVRGDSAAYFCASSGGSNYGYTFGSGTRLTVV.